This T cell receptor (beta chain) was recorded in a study of blood T cell repertoires in COVID-19. Sequencing used immunoSEQ multiplex PCR; TCRdb keeps in-frame clones, though not all of them. This repertoire shows around 280,000 clones, nearly 90% found once; its top ten account for around 10%. Germline CDR1 and CDR2: MGHRA and YSYEKL. The CDR3 extends over 19 amino acids. The V segment lost 1 base and the J segment 0 bases; nucleotides outside the gene matches: 9. Those enrolled in Seattle joined during active infection and were followed longitudinally afterward. V gene TRBV4-1 combines with J gene TRBJ2-3, with 11 nucleotides matching TRBD2. The clonotype originates from a woman aged 25 to 39 with COVID-19, enrolled during active disease. Input material: peripheral blood. DNA for the CDR3: TGCGCCAGCAGCCAAGTGGCTAGCGGGGGGTTTGCTAGCACAGATACGCAGTATTTT. It encodes CASSQVASGGFASTDTQYF.